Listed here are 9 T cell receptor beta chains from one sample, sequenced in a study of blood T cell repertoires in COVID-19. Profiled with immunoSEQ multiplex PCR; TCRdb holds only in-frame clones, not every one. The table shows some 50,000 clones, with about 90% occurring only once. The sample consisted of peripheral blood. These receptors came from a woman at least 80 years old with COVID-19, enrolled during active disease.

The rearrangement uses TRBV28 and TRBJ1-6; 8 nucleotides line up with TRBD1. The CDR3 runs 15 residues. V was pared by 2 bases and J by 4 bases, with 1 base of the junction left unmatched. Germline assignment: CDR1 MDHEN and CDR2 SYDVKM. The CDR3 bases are TGTGCCAGCAGTTTACGGGACAGGTATAATTCACCCCTCCACTTT. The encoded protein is CASSLRDRYNSPLHF. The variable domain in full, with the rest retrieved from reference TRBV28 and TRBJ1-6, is DVKVTQSSRYLVKRTGEKVFLECVQDMDHENMFWYRQDPGLGLRLIYFSYDVKMKEKGDIPEGYSVSREKKERFSLILESASTNQTSMYLCASSLRDRYNSPLHFGNGTRLTVT.

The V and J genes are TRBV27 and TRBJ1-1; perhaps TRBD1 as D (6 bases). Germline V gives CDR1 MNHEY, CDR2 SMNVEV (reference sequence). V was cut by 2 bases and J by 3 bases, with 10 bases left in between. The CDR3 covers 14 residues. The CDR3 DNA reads TGTGCCAGCAGTTTAGAGGGGGGGGACACTGAAGCTTTCTTT. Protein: CASSLEGGDTEAFF.

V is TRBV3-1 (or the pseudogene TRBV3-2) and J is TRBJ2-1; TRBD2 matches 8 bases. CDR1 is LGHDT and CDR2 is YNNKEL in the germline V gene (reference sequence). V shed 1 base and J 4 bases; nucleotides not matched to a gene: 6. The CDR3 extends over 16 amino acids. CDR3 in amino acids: CASSQGRGRTYNEQFF. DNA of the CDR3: TGTGCCAGCAGCCAAGGTCGCGGGAGGACTTACAATGAGCAGTTCTTC.

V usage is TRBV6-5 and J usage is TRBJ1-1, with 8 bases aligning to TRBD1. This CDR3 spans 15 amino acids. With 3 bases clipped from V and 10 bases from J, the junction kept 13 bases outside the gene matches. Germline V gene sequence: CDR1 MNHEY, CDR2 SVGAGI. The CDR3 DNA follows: TGTGCCAGCAGTTATTCGACAGGGGCGATTTCGGTAGCTTTCTTT. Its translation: CASSYSTGAISVAFF.

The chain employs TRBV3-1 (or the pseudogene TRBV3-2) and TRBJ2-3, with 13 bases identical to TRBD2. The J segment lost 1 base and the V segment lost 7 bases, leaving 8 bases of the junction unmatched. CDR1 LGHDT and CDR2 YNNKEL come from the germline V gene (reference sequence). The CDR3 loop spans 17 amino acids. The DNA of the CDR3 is TGTGCCAGCACAGGTGGGGGACTAGCGGGACGCACAGATACGCAGTATTTT. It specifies CASTGGGLAGRTDTQYF.

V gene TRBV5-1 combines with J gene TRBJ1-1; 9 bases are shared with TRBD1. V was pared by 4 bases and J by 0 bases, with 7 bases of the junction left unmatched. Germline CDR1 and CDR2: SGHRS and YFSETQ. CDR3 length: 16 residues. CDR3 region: CASSRGTGIMNTEAFF. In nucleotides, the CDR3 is TGCGCCAGCAGCCGAGGGACAGGGATCATGAACACTGAAGCTTTCTTT.

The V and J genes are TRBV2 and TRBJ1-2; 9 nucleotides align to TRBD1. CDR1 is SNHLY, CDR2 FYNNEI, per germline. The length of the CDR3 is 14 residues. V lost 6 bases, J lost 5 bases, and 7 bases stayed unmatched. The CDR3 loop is CASRTTGGVYGYTF. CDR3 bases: TGTGCCAGCAGAACAACAGGGGGCGTTTATGGCTACACCTTC. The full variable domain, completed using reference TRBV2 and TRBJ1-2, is EPEVTQTPSHQVTQMGQEVILRCVPISNHLYFYWYRQILGQKVEFLVSFYNNEISEKSEIFDDQFSVERPDGSNFTLKIRSTKLEDSAMYFCASRTTGGVYGYTFGSGTRLTVV.

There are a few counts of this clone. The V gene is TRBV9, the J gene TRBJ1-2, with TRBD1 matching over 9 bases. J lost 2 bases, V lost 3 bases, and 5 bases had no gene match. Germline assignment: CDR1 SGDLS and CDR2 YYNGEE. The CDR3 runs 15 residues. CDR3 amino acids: CASSAFGQGNYGYTF. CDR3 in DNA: TGTGCCAGCAGCGCCTTTGGACAGGGGAACTATGGCTACACCTTC.

The CDR3 spells CASSEGSTYNQPQHF. The CDR3 region has the DNA TGTGCCAGCAGTGAAGGGAGCACGTACAATCAGCCCCAGCATTTT. The rearrangement links TRBV2 to TRBJ1-5; the D is unclear. The germline gives CDR1 SNHLY, CDR2 FYNNEI. The CDR3 covers 15 residues. V lost 1 base to trimming and J lost 3 bases, with 10 bases between them.